This T cell receptor (delta chain) stems from a study of Vδ1+ human thymocytes. Overall study findings and caveats: Highly polyclonal TRG and TRD repertoires with Gaussian CDR3 length distributions appeared in thymus.

RNA was extracted from the cells and then reverse transcribed. Pooled V-gene forward primers with one constant-region reverse primer generated the CDR3 amplicons by multiplex PCR. TCRdb re-called the multiplex PCR reads through CATT. The sample consists of 80,000 or so delta-chain clones, more than 30% of them appearing once. V was clipped by 1 base and J by 0 bases, with 27 bases between them. Per the germline V gene, CDR1 is TSWWSYY and CDR2 is QGS. The CDR3 is 21 amino acids. Worth noting for this clone: Antigen specificity is unknown.

The specimen sequenced was Vdelta1+ gamma-delta thymocytes from the thymus. As to subset: FACS-sorted CD3+ TCRalphabeta- TCRVdelta1+ TCRVdelta2- thymocytes. The clonotype originates from a boy under three years old who had congenital heart surgery. The chain has TRDV1 and TRDJ1, with a possible D match to TRDD3 (7 bases). CDR3 DNA sequence: TGTGCTCTTGGGGAACCGCCTTCCCCCGATTACTGGGGATCCTACACCGATAAACTCATCTTT. This codes for CALGEPPSPDYWGSYTDKLIF.